Following are 15 T cell receptor beta chains from one sample sequenced in a study of regulatory T cells in long-lasting Graves disease. Specified time point: persistent/refractory GD, antithyroid drugs over 5 years with positive TRAb. Scientists built the TCR library using RNA that was extracted from PBMCs. To make TCR beta libraries, researchers used iRepertoire HTBI primers and Arm-PCR of CDR3 regions. TCRdb passed the multiplex PCR reads through MiXCR, listing each CDR3 protein once. The sample has about 400,000 distinct CDR3 sequences, about 20% seen once. The specimen comprised peripheral blood mononuclear cells (PBMCs), sampled when the disease was refractory, from a patient treated with antithyroid drugs. The receptors stem from a female donor with Graves disease.

On this clonotype: A single base separates this from a much larger clone, so it may be a read error. The V call is TRBV6-2 or TRBV6-3, the J call TRBJ2-5, with 8 bases matching TRBD2. V lost 4 bases and J lost 3; bases outside the gene matches: 13. CDR3 length: 17 amino acids. Per the germline V gene, CDR1 is MNHEY and CDR2 is SVGEGT. CDR3 loop: CASSCAGKGLAKETQYF. CDR3 coding DNA: TGTGCCAGCAGTTGCGCAGGGAAAGGACTAGCCAAAGAGACCCAGTACTTC.

As to this clonotype: At one boundary the junction diverges from the germline segment, which might be a read error. The chain carries TRBV29-1 and TRBJ2-7; possibly TRBD2 for D (5 bases). Germline CDR1 reads SQVTM; CDR2 reads ANQGSEA. The CDR3 is 11 amino acids. Written as DNA, the CDR3 is TGCAGCGCTGACACTTCTGGGGAGCAGTGCTTC. The encoded protein is CSADTSGEQCF.

The chain recombines TRBV7-2 with TRBJ2-1, with 9 bases matching TRBD1. Losses at the gene ends were 1 base for V and 10 bases for J; bases not matched to a gene: 2. The germline V gene has CDR1 SGHTA and CDR2 FQGNSA. The length of the CDR3 is 13 residues. For the CDR3, the DNA is TGTGCCAGCAGCTTAGACAGGGGGCTGGAGCAGTTCTTC. Its protein product is CASSLDRGLEQFF.

This clonotype was seen more than once but under ten times. V and J are TRBV6-9 and TRBJ1-2; D gene ambiguous. Germline V gives CDR1 MNHGY, CDR2 SVAAGI. V lost 3 bases to trimming and J lost 4 bases, with 12 bases between them. This CDR3 region has 14 residues. The CDR3 nucleotides are TGTGCCAGCAGTTACCTCGGCGTGACCTATGGCTACACCTTC. Translating it yields CASSYLGVTYGYTF.

This clonotype was detected ten times or more. This chain uses TRBV7-8 with TRBJ2-7; D is unresolved. Germline V gene lookup returns CDR1 SGHVS and CDR2 FQNEAQ. This CDR3 is 15 amino acids long. Trimming removed 1 base at V and 0 bases at J, with 10 bases between. The CDR3 DNA is TGTGCCAGCAGCTTAGTTGGACGAGACTCCTACGAGCAGTACTTC. Translation: CASSLVGRDSYEQYF.

V usage is TRBV20-1 and J usage is TRBJ2-7; 9 nucleotides match TRBD2. The CDR3 loop spans 15 amino acids. The junction had 11 bases not matched to a gene; V was cut back by 5 bases and J by 3 bases. Germline CDR1 and CDR2: DFQATT and SNEGSKA (reference sequence). CDR3 nucleotide sequence: TGCAGTGCTCCCGGTAGCGGGAGTCGTGTCTACGAGCAGTACTTC. Translating gives CSAPGSGSRVYEQYF.

Comments on this clonotype: A clone one base away is much larger, so this may be a read error. The chain is built from TRBV20-1 and TRBJ1-1; possible D gene TRBD1, 6 bases. The CDR3 length is 12 residues. Germline assignment: CDR1 DFQATT and CDR2 SNEGSKA (reference sequence). CDR3 sequence reads: CSATIRDTKAFF. The CDR3 nucleotides are TGCAGTGCTACCATCAGGGACACTAAAGCTTTCTTT.

The chain uses TRBV27 and TRBJ2-7; D is uncertain. The V end was cut by 0 bases, the J end by 4 bases, with 13 bases between. The CDR3 length is 15 residues. Germline V gives CDR1 MNHEY, CDR2 SMNVEV (reference sequence). This CDR3 reads CASSLSALWGYEQYF. CDR3 nucleotide sequence: TGTGCCAGCAGTTTATCGGCCCTTTGGGGATACGAGCAGTACTTC.

The J gene is TRBJ1-3, the V gene TRBV30; D is undetermined. The V end lost 2 bases, the J end lost 1 base, and 9 bases lay between the germline ends. Germline V lookup: CDR1 GTSNPN, CDR2 SVGIG (reference sequence). CDR3 length: 14 amino acids. CDR3 sequence: CAWSLTASGNTIYF. CDR3 DNA sequence: TGTGCCTGGAGTTTGACGGCGTCTGGAAACACCATATATTTT.

This clonotype showed up just a few times. V gene TRBV7-9 combines with J gene TRBJ2-2; a possible D gene is TRBD2 (5 bases). Trimming took off 2 bases at V and 5 bases at J, with 9 bases between the two ends. This CDR3 comprises 14 residues. CDR1 is SEHNR, CDR2 FQNEAQ, per germline (reference sequence). The CDR3 protein is CASSLPDWTGELFF. Here the CDR3 DNA reads TGTGCCAGCAGCTTACCGGACTGGACCGGGGAGCTGTTTTTT.

This clonotype has at least ten counts. CDR3 nucleotides: TGTGCCAGCAGTTTCCCCAAGGGCCTAGACTACGAGCAGTACTTC. It is translated as CASSFPKGLDYEQYF. The chain uses TRBV28 and TRBJ2-7; no reliable D call. CDR1 and CDR2 (germline): MDHEN, SYDVKM. This CDR3 region has 15 residues. Trimming took 3 bases from V and 3 from J, leaving 15 bases between them.

This clonotype occurred many times. V and J are TRBV24-1 and TRBJ2-5, with TRBD2 as a possible D gene (5 bases). The CDR3 totals 13 residues. With 5 bases removed from V and 5 bases from J, the gap between germline ends came to 11 bases. CDR1 is KGHDR, CDR2 SFDVKD, per germline. The chain's CDR3 is CATSGGPGETQYF. Written as DNA, the CDR3 is TGTGCCACCAGTGGAGGTCCGGGGGAGACCCAGTACTTC.

As concerns this clonotype: Just one base apart from a much larger clone, this may be a read error. The rearrangement uses TRBV28 and TRBJ2-7; no definite D call. CDR1 and CDR2 from the germline V gene are MDHEN and SYDVKM. The CDR3 runs to 15 residues. Trimming pared 4 bases from V and 5 bases from J, leaving 18 bases between. The CDR3 spells CASSSSLRAGDEQYF. DNA of the CDR3: TGTGCCAGCAGTTCATCCTTAAGGGCAGGCGACGAGCAGTACTTC.

This clonotype was counted many times. The V gene is TRBV11-2, the J gene TRBJ2-5; 10 bases are a match to TRBD2. This CDR3 comprises 16 residues. Germline trimming cut 5 bases from V and 1 base from J; bases unmatched to any gene: 7. Germline CDR1 SGHAT, CDR2 FQNNGV. CDR3 protein: CASSPFGLAAQETQYF. The CDR3, as DNA: TGTGCCAGCAGCCCTTTCGGACTAGCGGCCCAAGAGACCCAGTACTTC. Full variable domain (missing parts from reference TRBV11-2 and TRBJ2-5): EAGVAQSPRYKIIEKRQSVAFWCNPISGHATLYWYQQILGQGPKLLIQFQNNGVVDDSQLPKDRFSAERLKGVDSTLKIQPAKLEDSAVYLCASSPFGLAAQETQYFGPGTRLLVL.

This clonotype was recorded a few times. This rearrangement joins TRBV6-2 or TRBV6-3 to TRBJ1-2, with no clear D. The ends were cut back, 5 bases at V and 4 bases at J, with 14 bases in the middle. The CDR3 is 14 residues long. Germline V gene data show CDR1 as MNHEY and CDR2 as SVGEGT. The CDR3 sequence: CASSPAGSGYGYTF. CDR3 nucleotide sequence: TGTGCCAGCAGTCCAGCAGGATCCGGCTATGGCTACACCTTC.